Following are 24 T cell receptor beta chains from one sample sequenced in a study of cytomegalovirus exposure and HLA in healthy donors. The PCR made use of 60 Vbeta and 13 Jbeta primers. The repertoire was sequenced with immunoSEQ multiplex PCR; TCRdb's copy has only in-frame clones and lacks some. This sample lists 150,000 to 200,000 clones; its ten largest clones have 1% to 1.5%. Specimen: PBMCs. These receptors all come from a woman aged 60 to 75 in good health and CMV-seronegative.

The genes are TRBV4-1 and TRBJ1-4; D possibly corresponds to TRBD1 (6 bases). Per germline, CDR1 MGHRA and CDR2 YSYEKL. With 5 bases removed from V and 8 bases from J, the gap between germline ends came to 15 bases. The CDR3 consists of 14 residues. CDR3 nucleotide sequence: TGCGCCAGCAGCGTCCGAGGGGGGGGCGAAAAACTGTTTTTT. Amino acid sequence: CASSVRGGGEKLFF.

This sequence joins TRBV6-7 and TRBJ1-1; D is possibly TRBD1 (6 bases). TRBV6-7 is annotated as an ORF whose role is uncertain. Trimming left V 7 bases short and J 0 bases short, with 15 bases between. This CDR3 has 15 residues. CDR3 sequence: CASTNTRTVNTEAFF. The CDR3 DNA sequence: TGTGCCAGCACCAATACTAGGACAGTGAACACTGAAGCTTTCTTT.

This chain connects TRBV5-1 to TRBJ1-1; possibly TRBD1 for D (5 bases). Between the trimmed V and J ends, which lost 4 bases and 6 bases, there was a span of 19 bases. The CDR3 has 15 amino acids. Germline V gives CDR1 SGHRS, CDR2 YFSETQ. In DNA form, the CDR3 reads TGCGCCAGCAGCCGCGGGGGGAGCCGCGGGGCTGAAGCTTTCTTT. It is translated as CASSRGGSRGAEAFF.

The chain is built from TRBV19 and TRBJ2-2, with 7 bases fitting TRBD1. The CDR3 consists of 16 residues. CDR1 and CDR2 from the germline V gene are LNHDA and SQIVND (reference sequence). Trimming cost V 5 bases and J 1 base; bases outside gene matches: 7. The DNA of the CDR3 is TGTGCCAGTAGTCCCCGGACAGGAAGGAACACCGGGGAGCTGTTTTTT. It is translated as CASSPRTGRNTGELFF.

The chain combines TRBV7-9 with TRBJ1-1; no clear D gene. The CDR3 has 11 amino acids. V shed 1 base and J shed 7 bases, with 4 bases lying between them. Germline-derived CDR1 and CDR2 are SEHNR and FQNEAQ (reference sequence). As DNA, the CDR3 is TGTGCCAGCAGCTTAGTATATGAAGCTTTCTTT. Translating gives CASSLVYEAFF.

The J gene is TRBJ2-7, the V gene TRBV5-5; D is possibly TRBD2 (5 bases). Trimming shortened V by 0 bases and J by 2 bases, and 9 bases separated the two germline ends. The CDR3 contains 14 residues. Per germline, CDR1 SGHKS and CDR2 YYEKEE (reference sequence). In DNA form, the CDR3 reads TGTGCCAGCAGCTTGGGGGCCGGGACCTACGAGCAGTACTTC. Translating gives CASSLGAGTYEQYF.

The CDR3 DNA sequence: TGTGCCAGCAGCTTACTGTACAATGAGCAGTTCTTC. Amino acids: CASSLLYNEQFF. The gene calls are TRBV7-2 and TRBJ2-1; D unclear. The CDR3 length is 12 residues. Germline V gives CDR1 SGHTA, CDR2 FQGNSA. Trimming took 2 bases from V and 4 from J, leaving 3 bases between them.

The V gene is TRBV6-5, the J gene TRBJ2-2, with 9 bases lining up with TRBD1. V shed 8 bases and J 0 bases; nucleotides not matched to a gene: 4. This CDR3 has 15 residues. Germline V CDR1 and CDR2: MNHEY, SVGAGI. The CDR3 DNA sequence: TGTGCCAGCGGCCGGGACAGGGCGAACACCGGGGAGCTGTTTTTT. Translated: CASGRDRANTGELFF.

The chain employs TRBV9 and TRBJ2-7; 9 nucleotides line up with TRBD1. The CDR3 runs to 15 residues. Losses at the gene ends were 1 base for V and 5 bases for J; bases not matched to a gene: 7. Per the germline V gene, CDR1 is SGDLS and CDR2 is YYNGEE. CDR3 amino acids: CASSVLGTGKNEQYF. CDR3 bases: TGTGCCAGCAGCGTACTGGGGACAGGGAAGAACGAGCAGTACTTC. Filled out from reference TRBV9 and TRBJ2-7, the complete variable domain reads DSGVTQTPKHLITATGQRVTLRCSPRSGDLSVYWYQQSLDQGLQFLIQYYNGEERAKGNILERFSAQQFPDLHSELNLSSLELGDSALYFCASSVLGTGKNEQYFGPGTRLTVT.

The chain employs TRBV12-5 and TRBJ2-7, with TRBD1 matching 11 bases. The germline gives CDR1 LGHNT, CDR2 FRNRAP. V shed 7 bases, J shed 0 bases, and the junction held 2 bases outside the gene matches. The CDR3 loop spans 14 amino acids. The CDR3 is CASVGQGASYEQYF. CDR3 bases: TGTGCTAGTGTCGGACAGGGGGCCTCCTACGAGCAGTACTTC.

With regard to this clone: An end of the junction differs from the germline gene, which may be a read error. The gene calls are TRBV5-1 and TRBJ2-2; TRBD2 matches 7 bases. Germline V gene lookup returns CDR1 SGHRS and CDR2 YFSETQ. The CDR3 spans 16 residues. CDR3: CASSLAPRGNTEELFF. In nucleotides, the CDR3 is TGCGCCAGCAGCTTGGCCCCGCGGGGGAACACCGAGGAGCTGTTTTTT.

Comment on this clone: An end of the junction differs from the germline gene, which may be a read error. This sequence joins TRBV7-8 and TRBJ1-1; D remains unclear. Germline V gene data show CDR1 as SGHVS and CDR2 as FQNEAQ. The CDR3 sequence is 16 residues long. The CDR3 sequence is CASSLMRVDMNSEAFF. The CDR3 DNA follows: TGTGCCAGCAGCTTAATGAGGGTTGATATGAACTCTGAAGCTTTCTTT.

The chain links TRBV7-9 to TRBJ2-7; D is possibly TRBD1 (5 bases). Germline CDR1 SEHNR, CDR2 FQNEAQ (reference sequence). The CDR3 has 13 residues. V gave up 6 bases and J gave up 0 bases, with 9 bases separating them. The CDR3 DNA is TGTGCCAGCAGGTCCACAGGCTCCTACGAGCAGTACTTC. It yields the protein CASRSTGSYEQYF.

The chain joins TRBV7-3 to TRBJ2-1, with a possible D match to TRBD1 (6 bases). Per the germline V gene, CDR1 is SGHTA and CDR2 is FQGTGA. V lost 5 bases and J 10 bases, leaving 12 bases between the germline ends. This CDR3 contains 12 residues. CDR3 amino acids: CASSHQGTEQFF. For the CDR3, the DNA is TGTGCCAGCAGCCATCAGGGGACAGAGCAGTTCTTC.

The CDR3: CASREGPGNTIYF. CDR3 coding DNA: TGTGCCAGCAGAGAGGGCCCTGGAAACACCATATATTTT. V is TRBV25-1 and J is TRBJ1-3; D is ambiguous. This CDR3 has 13 amino acids. Germline CDR1 and CDR2: MGHDK and SYGVNS. With 6 bases removed from V and 2 bases from J, the gap between germline ends came to 8 bases.

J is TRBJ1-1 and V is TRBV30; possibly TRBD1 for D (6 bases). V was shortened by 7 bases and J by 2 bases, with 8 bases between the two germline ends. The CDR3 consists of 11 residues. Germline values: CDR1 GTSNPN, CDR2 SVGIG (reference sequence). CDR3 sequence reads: CASGTNTEAFF. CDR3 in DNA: TGTGCCTCCGGGACAAACACTGAAGCTTTCTTT.

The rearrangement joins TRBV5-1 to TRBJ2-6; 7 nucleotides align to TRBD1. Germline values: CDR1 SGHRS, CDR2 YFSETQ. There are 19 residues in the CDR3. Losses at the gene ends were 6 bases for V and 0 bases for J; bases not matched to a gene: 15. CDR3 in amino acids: CASTTGNRGLSSGANVLTF. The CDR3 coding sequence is TGCGCCAGCACCACAGGAAACAGGGGTCTCAGCTCTGGGGCCAACGTCCTGACTTTC.

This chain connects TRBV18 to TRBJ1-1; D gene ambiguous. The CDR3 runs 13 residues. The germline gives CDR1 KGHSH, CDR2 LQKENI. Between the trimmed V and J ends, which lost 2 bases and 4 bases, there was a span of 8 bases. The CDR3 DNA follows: TGTGCCAGCTCACCAGGAGGGCTCACTGAAGCTTTCTTT. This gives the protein CASSPGGLTEAFF. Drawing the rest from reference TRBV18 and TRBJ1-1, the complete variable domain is NAGVMQNPRHLVRRRGQEARLRCSPMKGHSHVYWYRQLPEEGLKFMVYLQKENIIDESGMPKERFSAEFPKEGPSILRIQQVVRGDSAAYFCASSPGGLTEAFFGQGTRLTVV.

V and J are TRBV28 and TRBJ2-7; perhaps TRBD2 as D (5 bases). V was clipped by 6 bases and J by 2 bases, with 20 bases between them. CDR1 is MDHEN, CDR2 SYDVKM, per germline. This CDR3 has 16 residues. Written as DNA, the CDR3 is TGTGCCAGCAGCACCCAAGCGGTGGTACCAACCTACGAGCAGTACTTC. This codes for CASSTQAVVPTYEQYF.

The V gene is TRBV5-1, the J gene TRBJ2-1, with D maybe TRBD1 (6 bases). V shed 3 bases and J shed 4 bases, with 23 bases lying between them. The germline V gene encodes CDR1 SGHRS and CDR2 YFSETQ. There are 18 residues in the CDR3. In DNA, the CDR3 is TGCGCCAGCAGCTCCCCACGCGGACAGCTACGTCGTTACAATGAGCAGTTCTTC. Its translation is CASSSPRGQLRRYNEQFF.

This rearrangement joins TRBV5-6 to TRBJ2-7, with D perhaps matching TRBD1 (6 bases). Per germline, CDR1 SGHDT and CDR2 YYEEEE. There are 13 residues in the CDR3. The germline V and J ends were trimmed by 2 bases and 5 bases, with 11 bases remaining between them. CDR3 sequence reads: CASSFGQSNEQYF. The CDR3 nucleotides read TGTGCCAGCAGCTTTGGACAGAGCAACGAGCAGTACTTC.

CDR3 bases: TGCGCCAGCAGCCCAGCCGGGACAGGAACCTACGAGCAGTACTTC. It specifies CASSPAGTGTYEQYF. The V gene is TRBV5-1, the J gene TRBJ2-7; 8 bases are shared with TRBD1. The CDR3 consists of 15 residues. In germline, CDR1 is SGHRS, CDR2 YFSETQ. V gave up 4 bases and J gave up 2 bases; unmatched junction bases: 8.

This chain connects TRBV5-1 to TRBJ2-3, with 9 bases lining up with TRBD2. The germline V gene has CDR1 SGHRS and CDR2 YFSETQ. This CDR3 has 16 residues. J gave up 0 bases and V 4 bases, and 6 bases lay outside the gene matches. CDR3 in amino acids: CASSPGLAASTDTQYF. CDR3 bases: TGCGCCAGCAGCCCGGGACTAGCAGCTAGCACAGATACGCAGTATTTT. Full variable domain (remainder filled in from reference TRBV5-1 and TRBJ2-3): KAGVTQTPRYLIKTRGQQVTLSCSPISGHRSVSWYQQTPGQGLQFLFEYFSETQRNKGNFPGRFSGRQFSNSRSEMNVSTLELGDSALYLCASSPGLAASTDTQYFGPGTRLTVL.

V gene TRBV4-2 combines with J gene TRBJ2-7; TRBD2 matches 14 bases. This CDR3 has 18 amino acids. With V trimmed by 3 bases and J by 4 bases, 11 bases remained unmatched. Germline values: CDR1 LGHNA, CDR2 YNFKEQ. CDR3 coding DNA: TGTGCCAGCAGCCAGGCCGGGCTGGGACTAGCGGGAGTATACGAGCAGTACTTC. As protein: CASSQAGLGLAGVYEQYF.